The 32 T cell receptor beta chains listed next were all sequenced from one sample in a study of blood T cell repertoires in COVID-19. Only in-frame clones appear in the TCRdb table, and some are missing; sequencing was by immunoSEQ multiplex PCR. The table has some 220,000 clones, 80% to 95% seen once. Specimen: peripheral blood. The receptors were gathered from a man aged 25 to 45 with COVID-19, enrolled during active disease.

CDR3 amino acids: CASSPGTGNTGELFF. DNA of the CDR3: TGTGCCAGTAGCCCCGGGACAGGTAACACCGGGGAGCTGTTTTTT. The V call is TRBV19, the J call TRBJ2-2; TRBD1 agrees at 8 bases. With V trimmed by 6 bases and J by 2 bases, 5 bases remained unmatched. From germline, CDR1 is LNHDA and CDR2 SQIVND (reference sequence). This CDR3 has 15 amino acids. The full variable domain, with the rest looked up from reference TRBV19 and TRBJ2-2, is DGGITQSPKYLFRKEGQNVTLSCEQNLNHDAMYWYRQDPGQGLRLIYYSQIVNDFQKGDIAEGYSVSREKKESFPLTVTSAQKNPTAFYLCASSPGTGNTGELFFGEGSRLTVL.

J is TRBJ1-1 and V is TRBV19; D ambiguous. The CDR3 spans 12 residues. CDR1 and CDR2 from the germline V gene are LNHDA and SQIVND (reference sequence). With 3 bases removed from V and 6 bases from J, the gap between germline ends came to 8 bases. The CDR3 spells CASSMTQAEAFF. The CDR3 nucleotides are TGTGCCAGTAGTATGACGCAGGCTGAAGCTTTCTTT.

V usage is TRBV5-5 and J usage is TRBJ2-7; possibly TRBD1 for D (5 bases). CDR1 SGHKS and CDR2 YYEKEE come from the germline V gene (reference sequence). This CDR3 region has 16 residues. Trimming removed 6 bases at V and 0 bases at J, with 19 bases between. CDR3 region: CASTLGSRALSYEQYF. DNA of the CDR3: TGTGCCAGCACTCTTGGTAGCAGGGCGCTCTCCTACGAGCAGTACTTC.

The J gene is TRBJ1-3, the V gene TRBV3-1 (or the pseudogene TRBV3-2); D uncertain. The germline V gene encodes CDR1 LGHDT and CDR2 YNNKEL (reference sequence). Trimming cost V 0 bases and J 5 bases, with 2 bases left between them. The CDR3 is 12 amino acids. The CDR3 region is CASSQDRNTIYF. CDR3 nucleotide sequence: TGTGCCAGCAGCCAAGATAGAAACACCATATATTTT.

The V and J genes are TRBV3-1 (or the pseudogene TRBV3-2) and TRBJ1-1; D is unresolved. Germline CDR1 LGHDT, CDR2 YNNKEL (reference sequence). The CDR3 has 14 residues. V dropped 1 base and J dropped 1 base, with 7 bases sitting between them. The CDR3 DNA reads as TGTGCCAGCAGCCAAGGATCGGGGAACACTGAAGCTTTCTTT. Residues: CASSQGSGNTEAFF.

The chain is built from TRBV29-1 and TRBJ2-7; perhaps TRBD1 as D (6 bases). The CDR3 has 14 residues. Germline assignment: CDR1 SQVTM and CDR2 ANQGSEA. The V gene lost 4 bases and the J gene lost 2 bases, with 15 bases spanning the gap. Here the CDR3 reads CSVVGGTGTYEQYF. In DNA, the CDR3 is TGCAGCGTTGTCGGAGGTACAGGGACCTACGAGCAGTACTTC.

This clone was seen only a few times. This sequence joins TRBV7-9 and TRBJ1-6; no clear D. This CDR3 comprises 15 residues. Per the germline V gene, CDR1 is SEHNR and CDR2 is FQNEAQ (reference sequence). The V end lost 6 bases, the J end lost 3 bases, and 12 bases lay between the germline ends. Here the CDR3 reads CASRENIHYNSPLHF. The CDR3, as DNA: TGTGCCAGCAGGGAGAACATTCACTATAATTCACCCCTCCACTTT.

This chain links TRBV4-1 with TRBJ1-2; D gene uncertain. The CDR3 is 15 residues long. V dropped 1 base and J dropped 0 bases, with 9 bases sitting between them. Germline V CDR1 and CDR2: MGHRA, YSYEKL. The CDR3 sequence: CASSQAPSTNYGYTF. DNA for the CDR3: TGCGCCAGCAGCCAAGCCCCTAGCACTAACTATGGCTACACCTTC.

The CDR3 loop reads CASSPGTGPSYEQYF. Here the CDR3 DNA reads TGTGCCAGCTCGCCAGGGACAGGGCCCTCCTACGAGCAGTACTTC. V is TRBV18 and J is TRBJ2-7; 9 bases map to TRBD1. Germline assignment: CDR1 KGHSH and CDR2 LQKENI. J was trimmed by 0 bases and V by 6 bases; bases with no gene match: 6. The CDR3 has 15 residues.

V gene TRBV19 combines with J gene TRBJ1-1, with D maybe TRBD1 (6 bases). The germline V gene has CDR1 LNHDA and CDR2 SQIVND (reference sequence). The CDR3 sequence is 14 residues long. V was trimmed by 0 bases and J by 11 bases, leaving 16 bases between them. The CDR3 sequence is CASSIEGRGRLAFF. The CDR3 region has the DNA TGTGCCAGTAGTATAGAGGGCAGGGGAAGGCTCGCTTTCTTT.

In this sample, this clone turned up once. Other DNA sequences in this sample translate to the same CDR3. The CDR3 nucleotides are TGTGCCAGCAGCCAGGACAGGATGAACACTGAAGCTTTCTTT. This translates into CASSQDRMNTEAFF. The chain links TRBV3-1 (or the pseudogene TRBV3-2) to TRBJ1-1; TRBD1 aligns across 7 bases. Per the germline V gene, CDR1 is LGHDT and CDR2 is YNNKEL (reference sequence). CDR3 length equals 14 residues. The trim removed 3 bases at V and 0 bases at J, leaving 1 base unmatched.

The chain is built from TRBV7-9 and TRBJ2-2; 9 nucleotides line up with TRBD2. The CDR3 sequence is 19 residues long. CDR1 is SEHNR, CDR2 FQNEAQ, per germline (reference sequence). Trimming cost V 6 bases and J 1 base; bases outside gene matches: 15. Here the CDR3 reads CASSFPASGVIRNTGELFF. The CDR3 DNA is TGTGCCAGCAGTTTTCCAGCTAGCGGGGTGATCAGGAACACCGGGGAGCTGTTTTTT.

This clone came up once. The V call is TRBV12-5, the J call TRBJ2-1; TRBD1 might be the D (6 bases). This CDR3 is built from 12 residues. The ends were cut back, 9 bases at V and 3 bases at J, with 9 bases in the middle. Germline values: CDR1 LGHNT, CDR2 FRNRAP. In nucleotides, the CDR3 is TGTGCTAGCGGACAGTTCTACAATGAGCAGTTCTTC. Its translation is CASGQFYNEQFF.

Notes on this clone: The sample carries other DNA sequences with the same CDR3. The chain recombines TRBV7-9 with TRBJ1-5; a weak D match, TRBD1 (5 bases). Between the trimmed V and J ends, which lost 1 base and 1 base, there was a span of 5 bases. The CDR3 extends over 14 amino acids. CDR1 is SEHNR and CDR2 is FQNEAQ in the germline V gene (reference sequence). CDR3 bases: TGTGCCAGCAGCTTAGGACAGAGCAATCAGCCCCAGCATTTT. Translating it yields CASSLGQSNQPQHF.

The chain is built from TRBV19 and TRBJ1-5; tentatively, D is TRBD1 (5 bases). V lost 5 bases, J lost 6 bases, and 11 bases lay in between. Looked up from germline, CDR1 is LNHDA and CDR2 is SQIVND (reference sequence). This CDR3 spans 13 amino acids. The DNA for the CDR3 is TGTGCCAGTAGTTATAGGGGAGGTCAGCCCCAGCATTTT. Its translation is CASSYRGGQPQHF. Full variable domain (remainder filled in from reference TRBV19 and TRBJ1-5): DGGITQSPKYLFRKEGQNVTLSCEQNLNHDAMYWYRQDPGQGLRLIYYSQIVNDFQKGDIAEGYSVSREKKESFPLTVTSAQKNPTAFYLCASSYRGGQPQHFGDGTRLSIL.

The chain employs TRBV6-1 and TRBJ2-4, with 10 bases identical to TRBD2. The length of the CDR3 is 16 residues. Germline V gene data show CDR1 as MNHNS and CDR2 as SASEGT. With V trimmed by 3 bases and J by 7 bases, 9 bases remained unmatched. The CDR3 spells CASSESIAGGGNIQYF. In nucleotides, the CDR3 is TGTGCCAGCAGTGAGAGCATAGCGGGGGGAGGGAACATTCAGTACTTC.

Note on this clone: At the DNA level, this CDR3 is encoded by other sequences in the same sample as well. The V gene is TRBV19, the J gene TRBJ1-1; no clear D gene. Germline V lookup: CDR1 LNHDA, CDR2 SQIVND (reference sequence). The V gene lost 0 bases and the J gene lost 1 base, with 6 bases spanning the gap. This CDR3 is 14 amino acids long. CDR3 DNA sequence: TGTGCCAGTAGTATAGAGGGAGGGAACACTGAAGCTTTCTTT. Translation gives CASSIEGGNTEAFF.

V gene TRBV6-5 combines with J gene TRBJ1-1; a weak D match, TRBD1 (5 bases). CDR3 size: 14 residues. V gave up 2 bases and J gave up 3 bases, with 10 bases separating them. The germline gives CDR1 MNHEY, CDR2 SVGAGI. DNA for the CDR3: TGTGCCAGCAGTTACCGGTGGGGGGACACTGAAGCTTTCTTT. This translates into CASSYRWGDTEAFF.

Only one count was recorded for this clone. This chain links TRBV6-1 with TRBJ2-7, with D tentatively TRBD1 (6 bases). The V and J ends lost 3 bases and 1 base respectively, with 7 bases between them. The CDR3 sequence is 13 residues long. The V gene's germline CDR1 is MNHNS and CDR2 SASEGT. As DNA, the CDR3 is TGTGCCAGCAGTGATGGACAGTCCTACGAGCAGTACTTC. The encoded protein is CASSDGQSYEQYF.

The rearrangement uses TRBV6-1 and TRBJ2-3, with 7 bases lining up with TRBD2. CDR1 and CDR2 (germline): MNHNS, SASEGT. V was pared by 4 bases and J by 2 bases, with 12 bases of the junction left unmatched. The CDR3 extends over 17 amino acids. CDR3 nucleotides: TGTGCCAGCAGTGGGGATCGGGCGGGGGTGATCACAGATACGCAGTATTTT. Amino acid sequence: CASSGDRAGVITDTQYF.

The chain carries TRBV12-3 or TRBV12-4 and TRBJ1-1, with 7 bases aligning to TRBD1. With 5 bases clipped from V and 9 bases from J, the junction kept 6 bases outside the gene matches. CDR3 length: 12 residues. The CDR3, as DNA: TGTGCCAGCAGTCGGGGACAGTCCAAAGCTTTCTTT. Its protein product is CASSRGQSKAFF.

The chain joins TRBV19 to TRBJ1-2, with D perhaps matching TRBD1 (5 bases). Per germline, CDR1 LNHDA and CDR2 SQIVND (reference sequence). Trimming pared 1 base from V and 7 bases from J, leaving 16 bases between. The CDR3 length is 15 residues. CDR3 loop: CASSIGSSPGVGYTF. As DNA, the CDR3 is TGTGCCAGTAGTATAGGGAGTTCCCCGGGGGTTGGCTACACCTTC. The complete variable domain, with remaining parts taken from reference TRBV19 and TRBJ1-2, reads DGGITQSPKYLFRKEGQNVTLSCEQNLNHDAMYWYRQDPGQGLRLIYYSQIVNDFQKGDIAEGYSVSREKKESFPLTVTSAQKNPTAFYLCASSIGSSPGVGYTFGSGTRLTVV.

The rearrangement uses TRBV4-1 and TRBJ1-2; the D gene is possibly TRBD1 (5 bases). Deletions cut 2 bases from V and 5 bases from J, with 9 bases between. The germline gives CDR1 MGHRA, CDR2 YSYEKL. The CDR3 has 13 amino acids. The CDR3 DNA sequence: TGCGCCAGCAGCCAATACGACAGTTATGGCTACACCTTC. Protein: CASSQYDSYGYTF.

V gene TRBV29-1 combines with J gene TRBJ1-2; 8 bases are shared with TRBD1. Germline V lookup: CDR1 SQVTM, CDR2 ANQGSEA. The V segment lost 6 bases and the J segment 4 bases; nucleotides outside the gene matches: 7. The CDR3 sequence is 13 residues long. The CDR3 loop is CSVTDREGYGYTF. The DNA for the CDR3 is TGCAGCGTGACGGACAGGGAGGGCTATGGCTACACCTTC.

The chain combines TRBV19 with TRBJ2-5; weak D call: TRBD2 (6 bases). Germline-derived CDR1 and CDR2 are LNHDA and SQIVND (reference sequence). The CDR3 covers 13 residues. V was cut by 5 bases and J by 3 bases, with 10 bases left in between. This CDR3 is CASSPTREETQYF. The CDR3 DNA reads TGTGCCAGTAGTCCGACTAGGGAAGAGACCCAGTACTTC.

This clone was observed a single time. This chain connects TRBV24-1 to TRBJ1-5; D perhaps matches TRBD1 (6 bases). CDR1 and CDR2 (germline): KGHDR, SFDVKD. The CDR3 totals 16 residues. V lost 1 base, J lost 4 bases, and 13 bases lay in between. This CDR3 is CATSDLEGGRNQPQHF. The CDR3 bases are TGTGCCACCAGTGATTTAGAAGGGGGACGGAATCAGCCCCAGCATTTT.

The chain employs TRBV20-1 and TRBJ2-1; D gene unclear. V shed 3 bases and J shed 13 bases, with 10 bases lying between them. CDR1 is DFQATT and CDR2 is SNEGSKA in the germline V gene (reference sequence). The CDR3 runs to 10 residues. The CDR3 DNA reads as TGCAGTGCTAGTCCAGAGGTCCAGTTCTTC. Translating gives CSASPEVQFF.

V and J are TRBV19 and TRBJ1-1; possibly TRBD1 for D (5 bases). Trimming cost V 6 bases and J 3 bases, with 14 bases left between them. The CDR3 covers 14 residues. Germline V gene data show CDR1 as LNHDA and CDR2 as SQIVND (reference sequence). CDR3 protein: CASRPQGFDTEAFF. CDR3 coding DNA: TGTGCCAGTAGGCCCCAGGGCTTTGACACTGAAGCTTTCTTT.

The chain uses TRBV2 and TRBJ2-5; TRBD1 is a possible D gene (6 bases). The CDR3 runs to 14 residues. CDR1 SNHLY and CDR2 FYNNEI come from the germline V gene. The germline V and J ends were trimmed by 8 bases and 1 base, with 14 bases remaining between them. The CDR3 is CASSVQGSQETQYF. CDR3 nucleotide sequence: TGTGCCAGCTCGGTCCAGGGGAGCCAAGAGACCCAGTACTTC.

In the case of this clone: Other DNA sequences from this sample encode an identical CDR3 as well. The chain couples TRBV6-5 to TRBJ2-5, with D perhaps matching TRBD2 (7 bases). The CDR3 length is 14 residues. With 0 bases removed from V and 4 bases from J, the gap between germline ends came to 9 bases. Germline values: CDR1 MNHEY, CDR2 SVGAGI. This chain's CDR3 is CASSYSGGRETQYF. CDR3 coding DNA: TGTGCCAGCAGTTACTCGGGGGGGCGAGAGACCCAGTACTTC.

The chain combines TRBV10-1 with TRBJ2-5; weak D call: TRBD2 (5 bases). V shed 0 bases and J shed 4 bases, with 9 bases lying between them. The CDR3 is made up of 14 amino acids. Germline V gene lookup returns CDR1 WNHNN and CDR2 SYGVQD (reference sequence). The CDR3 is CASSESLAGETQYF. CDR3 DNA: TGCGCCAGCAGTGAGTCTCTAGCAGGAGAGACCCAGTACTTC.

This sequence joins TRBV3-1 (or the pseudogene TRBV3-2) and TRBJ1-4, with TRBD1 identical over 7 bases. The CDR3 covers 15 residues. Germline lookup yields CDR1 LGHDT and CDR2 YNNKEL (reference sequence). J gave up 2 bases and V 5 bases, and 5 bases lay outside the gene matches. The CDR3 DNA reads TGTGCCAGCAGCGCCCCAGGGGGGACTAATGAAAAACTGTTTTTT. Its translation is CASSAPGGTNEKLFF.